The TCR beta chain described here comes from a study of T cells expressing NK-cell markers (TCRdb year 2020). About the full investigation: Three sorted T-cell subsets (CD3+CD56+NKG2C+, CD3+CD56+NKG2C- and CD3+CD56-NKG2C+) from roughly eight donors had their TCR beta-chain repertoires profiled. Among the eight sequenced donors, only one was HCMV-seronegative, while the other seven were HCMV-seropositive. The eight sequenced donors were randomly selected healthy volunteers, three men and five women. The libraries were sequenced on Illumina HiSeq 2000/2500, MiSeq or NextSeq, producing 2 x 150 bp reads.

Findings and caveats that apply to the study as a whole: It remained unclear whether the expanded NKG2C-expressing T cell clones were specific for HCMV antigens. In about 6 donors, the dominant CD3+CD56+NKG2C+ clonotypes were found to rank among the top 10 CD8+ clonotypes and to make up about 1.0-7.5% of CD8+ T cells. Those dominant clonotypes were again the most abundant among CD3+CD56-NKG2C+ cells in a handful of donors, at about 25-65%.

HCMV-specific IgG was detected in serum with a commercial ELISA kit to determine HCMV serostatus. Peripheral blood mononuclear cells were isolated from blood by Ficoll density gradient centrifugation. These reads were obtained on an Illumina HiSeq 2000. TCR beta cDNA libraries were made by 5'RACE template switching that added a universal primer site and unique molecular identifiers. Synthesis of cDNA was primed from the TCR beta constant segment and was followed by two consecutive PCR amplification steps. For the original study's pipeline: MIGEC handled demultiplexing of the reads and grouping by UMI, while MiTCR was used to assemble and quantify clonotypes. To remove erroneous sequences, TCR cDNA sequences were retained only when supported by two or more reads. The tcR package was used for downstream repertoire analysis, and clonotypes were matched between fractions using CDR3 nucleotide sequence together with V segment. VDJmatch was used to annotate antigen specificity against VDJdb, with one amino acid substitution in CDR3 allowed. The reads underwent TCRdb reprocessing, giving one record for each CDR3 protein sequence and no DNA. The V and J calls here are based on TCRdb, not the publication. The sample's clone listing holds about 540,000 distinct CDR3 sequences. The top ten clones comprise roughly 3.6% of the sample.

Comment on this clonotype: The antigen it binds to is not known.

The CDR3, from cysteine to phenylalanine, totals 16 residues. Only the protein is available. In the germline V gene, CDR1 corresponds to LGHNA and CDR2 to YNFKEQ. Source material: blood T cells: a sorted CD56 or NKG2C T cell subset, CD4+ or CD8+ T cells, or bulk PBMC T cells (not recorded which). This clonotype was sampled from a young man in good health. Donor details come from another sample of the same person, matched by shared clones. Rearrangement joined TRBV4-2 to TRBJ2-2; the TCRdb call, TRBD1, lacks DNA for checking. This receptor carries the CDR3 CASSHPTGKNTGELFF.